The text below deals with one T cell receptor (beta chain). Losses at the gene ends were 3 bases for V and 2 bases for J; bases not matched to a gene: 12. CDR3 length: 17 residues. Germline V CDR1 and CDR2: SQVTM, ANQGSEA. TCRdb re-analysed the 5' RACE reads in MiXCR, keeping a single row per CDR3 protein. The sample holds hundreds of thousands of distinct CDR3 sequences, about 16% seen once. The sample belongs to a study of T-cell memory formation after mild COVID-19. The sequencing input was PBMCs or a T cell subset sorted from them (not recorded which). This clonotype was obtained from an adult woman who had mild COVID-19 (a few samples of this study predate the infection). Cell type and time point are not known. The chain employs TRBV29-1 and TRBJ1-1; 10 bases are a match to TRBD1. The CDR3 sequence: CSVDETGGWWGNTEAFF. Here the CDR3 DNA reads TGCAGCGTTGACGAGACAGGGGGCTGGTGGGGAAACACTGAAGCTTTCTTT.